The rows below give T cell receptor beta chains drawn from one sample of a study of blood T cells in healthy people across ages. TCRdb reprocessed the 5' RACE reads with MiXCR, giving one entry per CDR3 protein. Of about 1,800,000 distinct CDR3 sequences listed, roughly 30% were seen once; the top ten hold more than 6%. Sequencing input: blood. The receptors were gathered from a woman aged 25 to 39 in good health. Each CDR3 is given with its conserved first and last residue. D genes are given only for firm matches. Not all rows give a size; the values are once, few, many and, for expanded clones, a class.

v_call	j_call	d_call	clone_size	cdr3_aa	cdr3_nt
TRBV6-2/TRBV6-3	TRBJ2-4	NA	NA	CASSWRTAVREQYF	TGTGCCAGCAGTTGGCGGACAGCGGTTAGGGAGCAGTACTTC
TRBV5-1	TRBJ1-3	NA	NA	CASSLARRSGNTIYF	TGCGCCAGCAGCTTGGCCAGGCGGTCTGGAAACACCATATATTTT
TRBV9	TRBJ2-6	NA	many	CASSPRRDTASGANVLTF	TGTGCCAGCAGCCCGCGCCGGGACACAGCCTCTGGGGCCAACGTCCTGACTTTC
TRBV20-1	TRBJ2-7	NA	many	CSAPPHPSSYEQYF	TGCAGTGCCCCACCGCATCCGAGCTCCTACGAGCAGTACTTC
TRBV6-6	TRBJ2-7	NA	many	CASSYVTGGPHEQYF	TGTGCCAGCAGCTATGTAACGGGGGGCCCCCACGAGCAGTACTTC
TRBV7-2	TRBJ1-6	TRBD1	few	CASSLRTGGGSSYNSPLHF	TGTGCCAGCAGCCTACGGACAGGGGGCGGGAGCTCCTATAATTCACCCCTCCACTTT
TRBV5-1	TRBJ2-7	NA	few	CAPRRRSSYEQYF	TGCGCCCCCAGGCGGCGGTCCTCCTACGAGCAGTACTTC
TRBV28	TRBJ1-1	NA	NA	CASRPGFPVEAFF	TGTGCCAGCAGGCCAGGGTTTCCGGTTGAAGCTTTCTTT
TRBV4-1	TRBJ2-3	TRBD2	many	CASGLAGTSDTQYF	TGCGCCAGTGGACTAGCGGGAACGTCAGATACGCAGTATTTT
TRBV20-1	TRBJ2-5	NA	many	CSARDPLQWETQYF	TGCAGTGCTAGAGATCCGCTACAGTGGGAGACCCAGTACTTC
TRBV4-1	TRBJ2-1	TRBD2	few	CASSQIFAGGTSGREQFF	TGCGCCAGCAGCCAAATCTTCGCCGGTGGGACTAGCGGGAGGGAGCAGTTCTTC
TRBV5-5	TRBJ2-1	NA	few	CASSVTGLDEQFF	TGTGCCAGCAGCGTTACAGGGTTGGATGAGCAGTTCTTC
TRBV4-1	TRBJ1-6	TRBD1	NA	CASSQSGTGDNSPLHF	TGCGCCAGCAGCCAATCCGGGACAGGGGACAACTCACCCCTCCACTTT
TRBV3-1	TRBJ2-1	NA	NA	CASSQEWRANEQFF	TGTGCCAGCAGCCAAGAATGGAGGGCCAATGAGCAGTTCTTC
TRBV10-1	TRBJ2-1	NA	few	CASGNLADEQFF	TGCGCCAGCGGTAACTTGGCGGATGAGCAGTTCTTC
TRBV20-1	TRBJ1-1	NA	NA	CSAYPSGARNTEAFF	TGCAGTGCTTACCCCTCGGGGGCAAGGAACACTGAAGCTTTCTTT
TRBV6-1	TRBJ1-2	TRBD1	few	CASDPAAFLTGTGYGYTF	TGTGCCAGCGATCCGGCGGCGTTCCTAACCGGGACAGGCTATGGCTACACCTTC
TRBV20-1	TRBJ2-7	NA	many	CSAREWSPFGRAAPSYEQYF	TGCAGTGCTAGAGAATGGTCCCCCTTCGGCCGGGCAGCTCCTTCCTACGAGCAGTACTTC
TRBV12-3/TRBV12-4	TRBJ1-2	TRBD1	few	CASSNPTGGSPYGYTF	TGTGCCAGCAGTAACCCGACAGGGGGCAGCCCTTATGGCTACACCTTC
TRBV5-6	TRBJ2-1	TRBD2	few	CASSSGLAGGPSSYNEQFF	TGTGCCAGCAGCTCGGGACTAGCGGGAGGGCCAAGCTCCTACAATGAGCAGTTCTTC
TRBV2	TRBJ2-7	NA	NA	CTSSEGYEQYF	TGTACCAGCAGTGAGGGGTACGAGCAGTACTTC
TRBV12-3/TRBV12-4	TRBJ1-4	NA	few	CASSLHLGAGEKLFF	TGTGCCAGCAGTTTACATCTGGGGGCGGGTGAAAAACTGTTTTTT
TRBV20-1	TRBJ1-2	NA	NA	CSAPRGTANYGYTF	TGCAGTGCGCCTCGAGGGACTGCTAACTATGGCTACACCTTC
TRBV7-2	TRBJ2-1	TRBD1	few	CASSLDPGQWNEQFF	TGTGCCAGCAGCCTGGACCCGGGACAGTGGAATGAGCAGTTCTTC
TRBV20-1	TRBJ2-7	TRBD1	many	CSAGGEFEQYF	TGCAGTGCAGGGGGCGAGTTCGAGCAGTACTTC
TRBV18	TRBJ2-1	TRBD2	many	CASSPPTSGSYNEQFF	TGTGCCAGCTCACCTCCAACTAGCGGTTCCTACAATGAGCAGTTCTTC
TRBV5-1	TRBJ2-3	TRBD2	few	CASSFTSGSSDTQYF	TGCGCCAGCAGCTTTACTAGCGGGAGTTCTGATACGCAGTATTTT
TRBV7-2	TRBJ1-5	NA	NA	CASGHTRSNHPQHF	TGTGCCAGCGGCCACACAAGGAGCAATCACCCCCAGCATTTT
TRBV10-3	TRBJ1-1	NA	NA	CATGRRGTEAFF	TGTGCCACCGGTCGTCGGGGCACTGAAGCTTTCTTT
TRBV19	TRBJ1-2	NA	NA	CASSLIGQPGYTF	TGTGCCAGTAGTCTTATTGGACAGCCCGGCTACACCTTC
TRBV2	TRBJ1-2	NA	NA	CASSEMKGGSYGYTF	TGTGCCAGCAGTGAAATGAAAGGGGGGAGCTATGGCTACACCTTC
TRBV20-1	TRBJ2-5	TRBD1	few	CSTLDRGGGETQYF	TGCAGTACCCTAGACAGGGGAGGCGGTGAGACCCAGTACTTC
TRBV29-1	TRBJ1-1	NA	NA	CSGQQSTEAFF	TGCAGCGGGCAACAGAGCACTGAAGCTTTCTTT
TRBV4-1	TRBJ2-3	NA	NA	CASKPVGTGTDTQYF	TGCGCCAGCAAACCAGTCGGGACTGGCACAGATACGCAGTATTTT
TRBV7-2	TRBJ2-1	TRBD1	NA	CASSLESQGQGPYNEQFF	TGTGCCAGCAGCTTAGAGTCCCAAGGACAGGGACCCTACAATGAGCAGTTCTTC
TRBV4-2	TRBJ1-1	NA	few	CASSQSRQNTEAFF	TGTGCCAGCAGCCAATCAAGACAGAACACTGAAGCTTTCTTT
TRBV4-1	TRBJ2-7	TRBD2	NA	CASSQVISGNRAYEQYF	TGCGCCAGCAGCCAAGTAATTAGCGGGAACCGAGCCTACGAGCAGTACTTC
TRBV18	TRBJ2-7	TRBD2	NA	CASSPDSGVEQYF	TGTGCCAGCTCACCAGATAGCGGGGTCGAGCAGTACTTC
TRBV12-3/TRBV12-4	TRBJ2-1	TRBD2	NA	CASTSSGRANEQFF	TGTGCCAGCACCTCTAGCGGGAGGGCAAATGAGCAGTTCTTC
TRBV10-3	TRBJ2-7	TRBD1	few	CAISDRVWDEQYF	TGTGCCATCAGCGACAGGGTGTGGGACGAGCAGTACTTC
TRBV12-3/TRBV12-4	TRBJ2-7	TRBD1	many	CATTSGGISNEQYF	TGTGCCACCACTTCAGGGGGTATTAGCAACGAGCAGTACTTC
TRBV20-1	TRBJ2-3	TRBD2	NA	CSAQLAGPDTQYF	TGCAGTGCTCAACTAGCGGGCCCAGATACGCAGTATTTT
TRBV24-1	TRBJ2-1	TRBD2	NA	CATSEPGGGSYNEQFF	TGTGCCACCAGTGAACCGGGGGGAGGATCCTACAATGAGCAGTTCTTC
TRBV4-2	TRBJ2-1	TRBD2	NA	CASSPNLGLASYNEQFF	TGTGCCAGCAGTCCAAACCTCGGACTAGCGTCTTACAATGAGCAGTTCTTC
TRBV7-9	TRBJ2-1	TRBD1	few	CASSQGQGYLPAYNEQFF	TGTGCCAGCAGCCAAGGACAGGGGTACCTGCCTGCCTACAATGAGCAGTTCTTC
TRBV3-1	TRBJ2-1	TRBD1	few	CASSRQGRNNEQFF	TGTGCCAGCAGTCGACAGGGGCGGAACAATGAGCAGTTCTTC
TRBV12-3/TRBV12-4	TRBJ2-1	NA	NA	CASSTRGQDSYNEQFF	TGTGCCAGCAGTACCCGAGGGCAGGACTCCTACAATGAGCAGTTCTTC
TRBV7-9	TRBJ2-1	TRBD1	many	CASSLAGTGDNEQFF	TGCGCCAGCAGCTTGGCGGGGACAGGGGACAATGAGCAGTTCTTC
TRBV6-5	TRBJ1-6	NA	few	CASSYAARVNSPLHF	TGTGCCAGCAGTTACGCGGCCAGGGTAAATTCACCCCTCCACTTT
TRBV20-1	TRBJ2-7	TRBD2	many	CSARGRAAYEQYF	TGCAGTGCTCGCGGGAGGGCCGCCTACGAGCAGTACTTC
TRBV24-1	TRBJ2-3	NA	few	CATSGPGVADTQYF	TGTGCCACCAGTGGTCCAGGGGTGGCAGATACGCAGTATTTT
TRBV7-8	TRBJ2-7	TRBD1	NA	CASSLVLGTGYEQYF	TGTGCCAGCAGCTTAGTGTTGGGGACAGGATACGAGCAGTACTTC